Described below is a single T cell receptor beta chain sequence and its context. This sample stems from a study of glioma-infiltrating T cells after dendritic cell vaccination. Turning to the study itself: Between 2003 and 2012, patients got autologous tumor lysate-pulsed dendritic cell vaccines. Dendritic cells derived from monocytes and pulsed with autologous tumor lysate formed the vaccine.

The time point was: after dendritic cell vaccination, including at tumor progression/relapse. Before vaccination, two weeks after the third vaccination, and at progression, PBMC were collected. The PCR used 60 V beta and 13 J beta primers. Sequencing used immunoSEQ multiplex PCR; TCRdb keeps in-frame clones, though not all of them. This sample carries tens of thousands of clones, 85% of them seen once, and the ten largest clones take 8.5%. V was clipped by 7 bases and J by 1 base, with 10 bases between them. Germline CDR1 SNHLY, CDR2 FYNNEI. The CDR3 runs to 13 residues. This TCR came from a human donor with glioblastoma. The chain links TRBV2 to TRBJ2-5; D unclear. This material consisted of blood, taken after dendritic cell vaccination. The CDR3 protein is CASIEQLQETQYF. Here the CDR3 DNA reads TGTGCCAGCATCGAACAGCTCCAAGAGACCCAGTACTTC.